This T cell receptor beta chain appears in the sequencing data of a study of response to subunit inactivated influenza vaccine. Study results and caveats: The study's authors posited that every seasonal influenza vaccination enlists few new T cells.

As concerns this clonotype: What it binds is unknown.

The germline V gene encodes CDR1 MDHEN and CDR2 SYDVKM. V was clipped by 6 bases and J by 0 bases; unmatched bases: 7. The CDR3 extends over 15 amino acids. TCRdb reanalysed the RT-PCR reads using MiXCR and keeps one entry per CDR3 protein. The table includes 550,000 to 800,000 distinct CDR3 sequences, approximately 13% detected once. Specimen: PBMCs from blood, collected roughly 2 weeks before vaccination. The chain combines TRBV28 with TRBJ1-2; 7 nucleotides line up with TRBD1. This receptor was obtained from a man aged 50 to 60 who received an inactivated influenza vaccine. The CDR3 bases are TGTGCCAGCAGAACTCCGGACAGGTCTAACTATGGCTACACCTTC. Protein product: CASRTPDRSNYGYTF.